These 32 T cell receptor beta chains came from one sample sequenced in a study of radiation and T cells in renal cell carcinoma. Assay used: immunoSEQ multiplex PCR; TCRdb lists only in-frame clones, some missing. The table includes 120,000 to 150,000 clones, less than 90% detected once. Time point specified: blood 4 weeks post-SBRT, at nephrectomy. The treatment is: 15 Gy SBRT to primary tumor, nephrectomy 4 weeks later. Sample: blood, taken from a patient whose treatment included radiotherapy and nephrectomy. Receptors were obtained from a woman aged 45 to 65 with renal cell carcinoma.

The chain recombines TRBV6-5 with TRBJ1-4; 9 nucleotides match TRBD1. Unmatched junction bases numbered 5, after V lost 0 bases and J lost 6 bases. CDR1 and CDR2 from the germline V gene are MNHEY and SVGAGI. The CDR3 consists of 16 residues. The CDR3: CASSYSIGTGYEKLFF. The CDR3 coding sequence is TGTGCCAGCAGTTACTCGATCGGGACAGGGTATGAAAAACTGTTTTTT.

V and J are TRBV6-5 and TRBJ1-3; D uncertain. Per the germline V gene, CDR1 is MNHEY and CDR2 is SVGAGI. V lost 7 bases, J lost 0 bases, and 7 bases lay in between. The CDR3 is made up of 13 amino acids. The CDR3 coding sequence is TGTGCCAGCACCCGAAGCTCTGGAAACACCATATATTTT. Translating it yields CASTRSSGNTIYF.

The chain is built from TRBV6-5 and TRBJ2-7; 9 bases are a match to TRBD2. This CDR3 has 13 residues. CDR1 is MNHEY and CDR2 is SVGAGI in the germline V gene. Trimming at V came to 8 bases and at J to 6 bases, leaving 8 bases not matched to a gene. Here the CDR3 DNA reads TGTGCCAGCGGCTTAGCGGGAGTCGGCGAGCAGTACTTC. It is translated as CASGLAGVGEQYF.

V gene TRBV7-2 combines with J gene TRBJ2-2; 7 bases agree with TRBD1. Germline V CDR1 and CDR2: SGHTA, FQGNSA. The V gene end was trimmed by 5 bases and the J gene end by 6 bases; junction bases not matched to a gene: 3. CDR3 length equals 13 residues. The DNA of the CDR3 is TGTGCCAGCAGCGACGACAGGGCCGGGGAGCTGTTTTTT. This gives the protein CASSDDRAGELFF.

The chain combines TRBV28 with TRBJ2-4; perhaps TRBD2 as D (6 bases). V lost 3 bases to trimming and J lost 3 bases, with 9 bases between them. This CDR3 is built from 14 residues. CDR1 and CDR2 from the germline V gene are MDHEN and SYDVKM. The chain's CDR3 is CASSFGGLKNIQYF. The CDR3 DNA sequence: TGTGCCAGCAGTTTTGGGGGACTCAAAAACATTCAGTACTTC.

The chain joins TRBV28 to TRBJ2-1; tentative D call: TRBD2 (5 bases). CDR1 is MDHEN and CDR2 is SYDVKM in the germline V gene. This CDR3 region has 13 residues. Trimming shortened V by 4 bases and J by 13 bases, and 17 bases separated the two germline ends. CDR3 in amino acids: CASSSQRPPLQFF. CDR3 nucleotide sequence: TGTGCCAGCAGTTCTCAGCGGCCCCCTCTCCAGTTCTTC.

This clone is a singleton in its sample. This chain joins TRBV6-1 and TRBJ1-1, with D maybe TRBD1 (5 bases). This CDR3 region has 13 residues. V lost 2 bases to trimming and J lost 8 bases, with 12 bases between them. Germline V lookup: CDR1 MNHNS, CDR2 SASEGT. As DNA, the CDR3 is TGTGCCAGCAGTGAATCAGGGTTTGGAGAAGCTTTCTTT. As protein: CASSESGFGEAFF.

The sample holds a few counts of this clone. The CDR3 protein is CASSQDLGSGANVLTF. CDR3 DNA sequence: TGCGCCAGCAGCCAAGATCTTGGCTCTGGGGCCAACGTCCTGACTTTC. The rearrangement links TRBV4-3 to TRBJ2-6; D unresolved. V lost 0 bases, J lost 0 bases, and 6 bases lay in between. The CDR3 consists of 16 residues. The V gene's germline CDR1 is LGHNA and CDR2 YSLEER.

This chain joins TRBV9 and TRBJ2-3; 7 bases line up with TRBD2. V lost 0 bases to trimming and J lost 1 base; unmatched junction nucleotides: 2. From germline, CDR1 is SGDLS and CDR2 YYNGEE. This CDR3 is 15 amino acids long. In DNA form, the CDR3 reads TGTGCCAGCAGCGTAGCCCTAGCGGGCACAGATACGCAGTATTTT. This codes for CASSVALAGTDTQYF.

The CDR3 is CASSHSGPYGYTF. The DNA for the CDR3 is TGTGCCAGCAGTCATTCTGGCCCCTATGGCTACACCTTC. V gene TRBV28 combines with J gene TRBJ1-2, with D hard to call. The CDR3 is made up of 13 amino acids. Trimming cost V 5 bases and J 4 bases, with 11 bases left between them. Germline CDR1 and CDR2: MDHEN and SYDVKM.

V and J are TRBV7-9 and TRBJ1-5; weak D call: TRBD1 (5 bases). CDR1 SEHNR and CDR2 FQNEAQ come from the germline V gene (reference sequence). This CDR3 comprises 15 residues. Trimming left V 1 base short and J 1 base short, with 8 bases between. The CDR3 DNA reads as TGTGCCAGCAGCTTAGGACAGACGAGCAATCAGCCCCAGCATTTT. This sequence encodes CASSLGQTSNQPQHF.

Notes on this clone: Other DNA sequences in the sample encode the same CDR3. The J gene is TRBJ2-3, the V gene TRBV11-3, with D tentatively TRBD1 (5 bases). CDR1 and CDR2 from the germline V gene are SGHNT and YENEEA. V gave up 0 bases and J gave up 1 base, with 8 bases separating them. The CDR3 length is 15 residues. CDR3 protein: CASSLEGQGTDTQYF. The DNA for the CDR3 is TGTGCCAGCAGCTTAGAGGGGCAGGGCACAGATACGCAGTATTTT.

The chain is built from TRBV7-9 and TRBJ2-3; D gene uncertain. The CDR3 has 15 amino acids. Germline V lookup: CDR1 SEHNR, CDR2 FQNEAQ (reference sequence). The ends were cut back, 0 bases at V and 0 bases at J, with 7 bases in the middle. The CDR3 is CASSLALTSTDTQYF. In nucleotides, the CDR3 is TGTGCCAGCAGCTTAGCTTTAACTAGCACAGATACGCAGTATTTT. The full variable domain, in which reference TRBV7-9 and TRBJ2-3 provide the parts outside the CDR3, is DTGVSQNPRHKITKRGQNVTFRCDPISEHNRLYWYRQTLGQGPEFLTYFQNEAQLEKSRLLSDRFSAERPKGSFSTLEIQRTEQGDSAMYLCASSLALTSTDTQYFGPGTRLTVL.

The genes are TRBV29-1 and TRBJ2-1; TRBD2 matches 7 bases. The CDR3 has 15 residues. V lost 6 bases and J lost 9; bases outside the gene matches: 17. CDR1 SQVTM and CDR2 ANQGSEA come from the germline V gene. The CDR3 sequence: CSVEKKAFGGGEQFF. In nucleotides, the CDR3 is TGCAGCGTGGAAAAAAAGGCCTTTGGGGGGGGTGAGCAGTTCTTC.

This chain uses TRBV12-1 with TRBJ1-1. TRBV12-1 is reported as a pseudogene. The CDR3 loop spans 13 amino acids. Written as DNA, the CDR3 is TGTGCCAGCAGCTTTGGGGGGAACACTGAAGCTTTCTTT. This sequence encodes CASSFGGNTEAFF.

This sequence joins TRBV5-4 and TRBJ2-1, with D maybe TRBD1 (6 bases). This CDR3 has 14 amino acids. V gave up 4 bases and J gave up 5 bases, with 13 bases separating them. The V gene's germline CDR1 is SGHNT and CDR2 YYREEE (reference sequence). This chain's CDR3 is CASSNQGFDNEQFF. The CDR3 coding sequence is TGTGCCAGCAGCAACCAGGGGTTTGACAATGAGCAGTTCTTC.

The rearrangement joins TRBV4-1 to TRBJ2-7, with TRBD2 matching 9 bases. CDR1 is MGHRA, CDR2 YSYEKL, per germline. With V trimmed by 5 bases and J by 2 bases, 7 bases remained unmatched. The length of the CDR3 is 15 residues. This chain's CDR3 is CASSYETSGTYEQYF. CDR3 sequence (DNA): TGCGCCAGCAGCTACGAGACTAGCGGAACCTACGAGCAGTACTTC.

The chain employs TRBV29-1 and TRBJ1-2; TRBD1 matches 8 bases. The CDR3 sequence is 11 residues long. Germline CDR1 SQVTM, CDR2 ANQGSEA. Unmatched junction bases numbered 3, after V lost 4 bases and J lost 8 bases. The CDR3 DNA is TGCAGCGTTGGGACAGGGAGAGGCTACACCTTC. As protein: CSVGTGRGYTF.

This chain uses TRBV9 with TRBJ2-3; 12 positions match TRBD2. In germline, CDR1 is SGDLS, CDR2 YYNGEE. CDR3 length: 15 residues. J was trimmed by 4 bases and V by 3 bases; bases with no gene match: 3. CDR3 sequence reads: CASSGTSGIADTQYF. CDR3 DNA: TGTGCCAGCAGCGGGACTAGCGGGATTGCAGATACGCAGTATTTT. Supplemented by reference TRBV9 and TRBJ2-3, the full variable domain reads DSGVTQTPKHLITATGQRVTLRCSPRSGDLSVYWYQQSLDQGLQFLIQYYNGEERAKGNILERFSAQQFPDLHSELNLSSLELGDSALYFCASSGTSGIADTQYFGPGTRLTVL.

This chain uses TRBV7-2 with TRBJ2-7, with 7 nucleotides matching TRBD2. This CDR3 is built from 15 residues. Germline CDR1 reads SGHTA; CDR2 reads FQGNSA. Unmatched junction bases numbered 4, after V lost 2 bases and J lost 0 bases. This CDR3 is CASSLSIAGSYEQYF. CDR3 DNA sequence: TGTGCCAGCAGCTTAAGTATAGCGGGCTCCTACGAGCAGTACTTC.

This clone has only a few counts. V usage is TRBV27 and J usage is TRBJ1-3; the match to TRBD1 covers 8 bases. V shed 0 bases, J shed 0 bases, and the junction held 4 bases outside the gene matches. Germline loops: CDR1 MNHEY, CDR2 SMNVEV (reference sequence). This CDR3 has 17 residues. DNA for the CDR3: TGTGCCAGCAGTTTATCCTACAGGGGGATCTCTGGAAACACCATATATTTT. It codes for CASSLSYRGISGNTIYF.

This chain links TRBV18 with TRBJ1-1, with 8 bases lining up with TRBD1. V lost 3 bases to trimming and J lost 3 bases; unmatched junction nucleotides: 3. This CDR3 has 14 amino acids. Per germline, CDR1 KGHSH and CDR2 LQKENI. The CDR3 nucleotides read TGTGCCAGCTCACCCACAGGGGGGGACACTGAAGCTTTCTTT. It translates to CASSPTGGDTEAFF. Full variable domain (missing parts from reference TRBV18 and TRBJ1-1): NAGVMQNPRHLVRRRGQEARLRCSPMKGHSHVYWYRQLPEEGLKFMVYLQKENIIDESGMPKERFSAEFPKEGPSILRIQQVVRGDSAAYFCASSPTGGDTEAFFGQGTRLTVV.

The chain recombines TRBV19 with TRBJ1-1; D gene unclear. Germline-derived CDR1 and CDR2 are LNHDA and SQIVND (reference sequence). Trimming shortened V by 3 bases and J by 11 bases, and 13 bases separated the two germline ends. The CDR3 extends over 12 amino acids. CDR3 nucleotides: TGTGCCAGTAGTATTCGGACGCCGCCGGCTTTCTTT. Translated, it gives CASSIRTPPAFF.

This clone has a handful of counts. The CDR3 here is CASSPNRRREAFF. CDR3 nucleotide sequence: TGTGCCAGCAGCCCTAATCGGCGGCGTGAAGCTTTCTTT. The V gene is TRBV7-3, the J gene TRBJ1-1; D not resolved. V shed 5 bases and J shed 7 bases, with 14 bases lying between them. The CDR3 length is 13 residues. CDR1 and CDR2 from the germline V gene are SGHTA and FQGTGA.

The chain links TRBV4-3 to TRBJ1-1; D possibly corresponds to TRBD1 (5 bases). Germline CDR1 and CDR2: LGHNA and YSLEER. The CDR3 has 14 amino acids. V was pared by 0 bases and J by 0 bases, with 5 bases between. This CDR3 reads CASSQEGLNTEAFF. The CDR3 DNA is TGCGCCAGCAGCCAAGAGGGGCTGAACACTGAAGCTTTCTTT.

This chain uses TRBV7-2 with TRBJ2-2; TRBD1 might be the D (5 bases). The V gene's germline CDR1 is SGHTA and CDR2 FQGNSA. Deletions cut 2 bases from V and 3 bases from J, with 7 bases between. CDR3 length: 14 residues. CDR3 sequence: CASSLRQYTGELFF. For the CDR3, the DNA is TGTGCCAGCAGCTTAAGACAGTACACCGGGGAGCTGTTTTTT. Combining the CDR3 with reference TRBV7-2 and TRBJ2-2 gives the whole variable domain GAGVSQSPSNKVTEKGKDVELRCDPISGHTALYWYRQSLGQGLEFLIYFQGNSAPDKSGLPSDRFSAERTGGSVSTLTIQRTQQEDSAVYLCASSLRQYTGELFFGEGSRLTVL.

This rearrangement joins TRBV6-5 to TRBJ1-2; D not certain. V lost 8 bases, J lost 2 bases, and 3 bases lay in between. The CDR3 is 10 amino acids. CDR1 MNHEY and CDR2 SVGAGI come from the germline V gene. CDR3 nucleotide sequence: TGTGCCAGCGGAAACTATGGCTACACCTTC. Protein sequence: CASGNYGYTF.

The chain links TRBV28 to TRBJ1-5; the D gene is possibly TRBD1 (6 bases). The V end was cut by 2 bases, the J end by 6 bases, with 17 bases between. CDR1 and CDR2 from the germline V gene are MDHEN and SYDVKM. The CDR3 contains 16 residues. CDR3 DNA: TGTGCCAGCAGTTTAGGATATTTTGGGGGGCGTCAGCCCCAGCATTTT. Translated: CASSLGYFGGRQPQHF. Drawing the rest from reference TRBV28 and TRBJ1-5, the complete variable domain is DVKVTQSSRYLVKRTGEKVFLECVQDMDHENMFWYRQDPGLGLRLIYFSYDVKMKEKGDIPEGYSVSREKKERFSLILESASTNQTSMYLCASSLGYFGGRQPQHFGDGTRLSIL.

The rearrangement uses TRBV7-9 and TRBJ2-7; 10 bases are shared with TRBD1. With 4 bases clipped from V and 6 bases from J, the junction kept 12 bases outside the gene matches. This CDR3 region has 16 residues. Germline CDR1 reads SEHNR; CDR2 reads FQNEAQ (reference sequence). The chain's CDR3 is CASSSYTGTGEFEQYF. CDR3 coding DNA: TGTGCCAGCAGCTCCTATACCGGGACAGGGGAATTCGAGCAGTACTTC.

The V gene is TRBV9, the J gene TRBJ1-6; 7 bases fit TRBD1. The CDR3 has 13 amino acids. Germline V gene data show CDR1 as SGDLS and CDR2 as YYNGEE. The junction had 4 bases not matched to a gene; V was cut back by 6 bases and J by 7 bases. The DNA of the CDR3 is TGTGCCAGCAACGACAGGGAAAATTCACCCCTCCACTTT. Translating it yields CASNDRENSPLHF.

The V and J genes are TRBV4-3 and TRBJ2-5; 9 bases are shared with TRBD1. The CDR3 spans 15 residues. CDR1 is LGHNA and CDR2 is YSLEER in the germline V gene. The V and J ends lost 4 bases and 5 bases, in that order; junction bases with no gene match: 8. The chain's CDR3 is CASSRSGTGRETQYF. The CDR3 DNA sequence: TGCGCCAGCAGCCGCTCCGGGACAGGGCGCGAGACCCAGTACTTC.

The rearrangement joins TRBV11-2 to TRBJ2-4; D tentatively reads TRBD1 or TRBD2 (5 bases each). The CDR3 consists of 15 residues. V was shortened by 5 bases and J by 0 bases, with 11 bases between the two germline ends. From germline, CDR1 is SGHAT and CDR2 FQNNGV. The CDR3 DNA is TGTGCCAGCAGCGCCGGGACCCTAGCCAAAAACATTCAGTACTTC. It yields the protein CASSAGTLAKNIQYF.